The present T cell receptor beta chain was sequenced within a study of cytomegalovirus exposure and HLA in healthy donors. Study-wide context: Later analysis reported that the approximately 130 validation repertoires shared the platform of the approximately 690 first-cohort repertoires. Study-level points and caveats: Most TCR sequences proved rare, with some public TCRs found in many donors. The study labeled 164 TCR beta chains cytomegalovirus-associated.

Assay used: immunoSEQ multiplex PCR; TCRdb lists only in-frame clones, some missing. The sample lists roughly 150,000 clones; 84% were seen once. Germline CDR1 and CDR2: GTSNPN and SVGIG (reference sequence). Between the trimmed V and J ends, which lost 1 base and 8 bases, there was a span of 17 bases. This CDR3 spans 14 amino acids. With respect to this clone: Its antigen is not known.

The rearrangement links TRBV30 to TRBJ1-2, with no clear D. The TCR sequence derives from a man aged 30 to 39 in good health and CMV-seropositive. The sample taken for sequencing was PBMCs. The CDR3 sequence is CAWSEVREGEGYTF. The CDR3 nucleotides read TGTGCCTGGAGTGAAGTGAGGGAAGGCGAAGGCTACACCTTC.